This T cell receptor (beta chain) was identified during a study of T cell repertoires in cytomegalovirus infection. Background on the study: Indicated by public TCR beta signatures were CMV infection and matching HLA type.

The CDR3 consists of 12 residues. Germline V lookup: CDR1 SGHVS, CDR2 FQNEAQ. Trimming removed 6 bases at V and 6 bases at J, with 8 bases between. This clonotype was seen repeatedly, ten times or more. The target antigen is unknown. Findings and caveats of the study: Within the response measured ex vivo, HLA-C-restricted CMV-specific TCR beta clonotypes were dominant.

Via MiXCR, TCRdb re-called the reads, giving one row per CDR3 protein. There are about 530,000 distinct CDR3 sequences in the sample; approximately 26% occur only once, and over 10% lies in the top ten. This TCR was sampled from a human donor in good health (CMV status not recorded). Some clones in this sample may be carry-over from other donors' samples. What was sequenced was PBMCs. The rearrangement joins TRBV7-8 to TRBJ2-2; TRBD1 might be the D (5 bases). The CDR3 nucleotides are TGTGCCAGCAGGGCCAGGGCCGGGGAGCTGTTTTTT. This translates into CASRARAGELFF.